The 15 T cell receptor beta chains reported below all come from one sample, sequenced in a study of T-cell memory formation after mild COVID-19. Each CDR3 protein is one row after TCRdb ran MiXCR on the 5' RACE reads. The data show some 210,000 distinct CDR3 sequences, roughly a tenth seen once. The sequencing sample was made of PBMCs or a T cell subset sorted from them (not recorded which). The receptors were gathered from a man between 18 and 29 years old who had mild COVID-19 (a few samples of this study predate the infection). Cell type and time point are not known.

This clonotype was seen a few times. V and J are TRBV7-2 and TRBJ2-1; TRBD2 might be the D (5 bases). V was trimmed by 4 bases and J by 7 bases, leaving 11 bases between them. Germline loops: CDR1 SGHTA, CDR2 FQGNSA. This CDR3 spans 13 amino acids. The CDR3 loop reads CASSSRTGNEQFF. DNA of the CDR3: TGTGCCAGCAGCTCCCGGACTGGGAATGAGCAGTTCTTC.

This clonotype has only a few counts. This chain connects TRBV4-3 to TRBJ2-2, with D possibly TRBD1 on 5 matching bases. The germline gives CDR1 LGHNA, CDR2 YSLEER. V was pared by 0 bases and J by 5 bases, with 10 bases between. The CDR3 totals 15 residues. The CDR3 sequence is CASSQEPGRTGELFF. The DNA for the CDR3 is TGCGCCAGCAGCCAAGAGCCAGGGCGGACCGGGGAGCTGTTTTTT.

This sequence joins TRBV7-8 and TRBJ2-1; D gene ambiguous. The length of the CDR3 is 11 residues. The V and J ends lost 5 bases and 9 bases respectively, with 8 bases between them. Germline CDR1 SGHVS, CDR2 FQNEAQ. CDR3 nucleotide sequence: TGTGCCAGCAGCGACCGGTTTGAGCAGTTCTTC. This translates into CASSDRFEQFF.

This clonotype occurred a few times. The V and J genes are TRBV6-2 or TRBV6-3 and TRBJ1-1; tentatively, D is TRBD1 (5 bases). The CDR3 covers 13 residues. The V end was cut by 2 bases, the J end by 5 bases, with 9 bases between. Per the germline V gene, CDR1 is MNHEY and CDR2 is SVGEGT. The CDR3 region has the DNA TGTGCCAGCAGTTACATCGGGGGGACTGAAGCTTTCTTT. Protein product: CASSYIGGTEAFF.

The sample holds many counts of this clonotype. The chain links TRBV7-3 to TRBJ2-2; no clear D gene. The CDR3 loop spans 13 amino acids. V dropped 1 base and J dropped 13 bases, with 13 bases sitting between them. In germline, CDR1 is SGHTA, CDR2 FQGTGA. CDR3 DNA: TGTGCCAGCAGCTTAAACCCCGGGTCTGGGCTGTTTTTT. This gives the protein CASSLNPGSGLFF.

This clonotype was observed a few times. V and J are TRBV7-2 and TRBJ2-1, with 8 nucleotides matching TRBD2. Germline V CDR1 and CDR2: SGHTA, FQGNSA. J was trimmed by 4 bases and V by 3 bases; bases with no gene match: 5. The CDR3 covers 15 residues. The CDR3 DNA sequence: TGTGCCAGCAGCTTCGGTCCTAGCGGGTACAATGAGCAGTTCTTC. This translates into CASSFGPSGYNEQFF.

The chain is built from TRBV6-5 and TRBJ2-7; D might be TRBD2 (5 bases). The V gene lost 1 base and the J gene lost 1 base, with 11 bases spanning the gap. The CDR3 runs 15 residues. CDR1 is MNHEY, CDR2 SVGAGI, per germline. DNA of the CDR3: TGTGCCAGCAGTTACTGGCGCGGGCAGTCCTACGAGCAGTACTTC. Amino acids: CASSYWRGQSYEQYF.

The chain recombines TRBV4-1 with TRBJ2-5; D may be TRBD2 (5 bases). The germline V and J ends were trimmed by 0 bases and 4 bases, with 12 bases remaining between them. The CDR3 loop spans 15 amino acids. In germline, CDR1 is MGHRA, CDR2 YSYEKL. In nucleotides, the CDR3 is TGCGCCAGCAGCCAAGATTCCCGGGGTATAGAGACCCAGTACTTC. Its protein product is CASSQDSRGIETQYF.

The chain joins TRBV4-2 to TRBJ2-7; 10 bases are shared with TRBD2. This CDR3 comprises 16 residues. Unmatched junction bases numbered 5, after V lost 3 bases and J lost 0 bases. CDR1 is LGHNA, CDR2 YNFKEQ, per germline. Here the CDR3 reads CASSHTSGTTSYEQYF. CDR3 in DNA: TGTGCCAGCAGCCATACTAGCGGGACGACCTCCTACGAGCAGTACTTC.

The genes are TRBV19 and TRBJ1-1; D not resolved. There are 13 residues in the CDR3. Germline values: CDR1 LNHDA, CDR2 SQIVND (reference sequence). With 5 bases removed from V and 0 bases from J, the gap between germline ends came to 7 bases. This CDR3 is CASSAVMNTEAFF. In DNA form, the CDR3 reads TGTGCCAGTAGTGCAGTAATGAACACTGAAGCTTTCTTT.

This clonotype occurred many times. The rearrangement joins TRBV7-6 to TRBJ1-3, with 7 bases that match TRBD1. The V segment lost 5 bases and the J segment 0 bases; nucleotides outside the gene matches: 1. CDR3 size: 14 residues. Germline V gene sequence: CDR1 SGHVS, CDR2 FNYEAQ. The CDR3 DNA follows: TGTGCCAGCAGCCCAGGGGGCTCTGGAAACACCATATATTTT. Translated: CASSPGGSGNTIYF.

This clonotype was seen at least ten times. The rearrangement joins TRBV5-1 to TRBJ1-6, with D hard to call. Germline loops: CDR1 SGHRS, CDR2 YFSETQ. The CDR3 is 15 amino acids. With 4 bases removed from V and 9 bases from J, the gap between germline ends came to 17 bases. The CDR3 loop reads CASSPLEGRGSPLHF. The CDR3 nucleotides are TGCGCCAGCAGCCCCCTTGAGGGCCGGGGTTCACCCCTCCACTTT.

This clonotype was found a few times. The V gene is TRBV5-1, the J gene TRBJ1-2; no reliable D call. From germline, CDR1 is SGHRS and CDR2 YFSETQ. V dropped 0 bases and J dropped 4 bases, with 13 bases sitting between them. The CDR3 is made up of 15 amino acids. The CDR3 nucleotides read TGCGCCAGCAGCTTGGAAGGTCCTACCAGCTATGGCTACACCTTC. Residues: CASSLEGPTSYGYTF.

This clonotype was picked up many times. As DNA, the CDR3 is TGTGCCAGCAGCTTGGGGGCAGAAGAGACCCAGTACTTC. Amino acid sequence: CASSLGAEETQYF. The chain employs TRBV5-4 and TRBJ2-5; no clear D gene. Germline V gives CDR1 SGHNT, CDR2 YYREEE (reference sequence). Trimming removed 0 bases at V and 3 bases at J, with 6 bases between. The CDR3 has 13 amino acids.

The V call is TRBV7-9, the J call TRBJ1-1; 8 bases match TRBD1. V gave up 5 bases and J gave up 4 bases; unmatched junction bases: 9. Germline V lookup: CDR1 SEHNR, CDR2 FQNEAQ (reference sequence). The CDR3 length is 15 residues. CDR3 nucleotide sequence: TGTGCCAGCAGCCCCCAGACAGGGGAAGGCACTGAAGCTTTCTTT. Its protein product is CASSPQTGEGTEAFF.